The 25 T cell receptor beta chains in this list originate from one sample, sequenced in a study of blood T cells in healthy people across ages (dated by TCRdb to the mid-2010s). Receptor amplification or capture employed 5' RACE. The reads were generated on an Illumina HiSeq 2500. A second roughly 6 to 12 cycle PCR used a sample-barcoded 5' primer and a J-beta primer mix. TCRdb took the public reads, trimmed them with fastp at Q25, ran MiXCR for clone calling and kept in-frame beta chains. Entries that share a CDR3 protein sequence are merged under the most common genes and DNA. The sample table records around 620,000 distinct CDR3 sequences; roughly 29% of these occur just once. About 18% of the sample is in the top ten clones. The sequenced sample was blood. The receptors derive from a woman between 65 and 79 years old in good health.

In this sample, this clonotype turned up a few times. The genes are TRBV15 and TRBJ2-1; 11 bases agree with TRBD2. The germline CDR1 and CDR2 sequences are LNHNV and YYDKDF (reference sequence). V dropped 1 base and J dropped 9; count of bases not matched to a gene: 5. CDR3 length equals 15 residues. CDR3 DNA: TGTGCCACCAGCAGAGGTAGCGGGGGGGCCGCTGAGCAGTTCTTC. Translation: CATSRGSGGAAEQFF.

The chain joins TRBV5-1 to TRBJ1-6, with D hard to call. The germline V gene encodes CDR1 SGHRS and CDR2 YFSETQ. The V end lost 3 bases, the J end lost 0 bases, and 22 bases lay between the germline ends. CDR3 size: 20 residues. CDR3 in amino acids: CASSSVAQIDGSSYNSPLHF. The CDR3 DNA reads TGCGCCAGCAGCTCGGTGGCACAGATCGACGGGAGCTCCTATAATTCACCCCTCCACTTT.

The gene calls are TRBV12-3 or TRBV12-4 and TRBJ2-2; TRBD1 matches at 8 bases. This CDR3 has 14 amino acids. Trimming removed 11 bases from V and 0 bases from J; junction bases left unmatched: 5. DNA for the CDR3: TGTGCCTTCCGGACAGGGCCGAACACCGGGGAGCTGTTTTTT. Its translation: CAFRTGPNTGELFF.

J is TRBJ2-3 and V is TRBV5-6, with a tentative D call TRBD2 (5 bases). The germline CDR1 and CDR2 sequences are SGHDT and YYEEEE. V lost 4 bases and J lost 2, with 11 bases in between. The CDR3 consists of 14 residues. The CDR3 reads CASSRLSYTDTQYF. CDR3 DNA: TGTGCCAGCAGCAGACTATCCTACACAGATACGCAGTATTTT.

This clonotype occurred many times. The CDR3 coding sequence is TGTGCCAGCCGGTGGGGGGGGCACTCCTACAATGAGCAGTTCTTC. Residues: CASRWGGHSYNEQFF. The chain uses TRBV7-9 and TRBJ2-1; a possible D gene is TRBD2 (7 bases). Germline loops: CDR1 SEHNR, CDR2 FQNEAQ (reference sequence). The CDR3 contains 15 residues. Deletions cut 8 bases from V and 0 bases from J, with 14 bases between.

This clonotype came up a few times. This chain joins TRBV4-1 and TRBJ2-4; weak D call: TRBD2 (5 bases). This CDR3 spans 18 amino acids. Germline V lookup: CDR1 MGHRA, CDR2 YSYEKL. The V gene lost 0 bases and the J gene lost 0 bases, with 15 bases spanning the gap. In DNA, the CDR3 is TGCGCCAGCAGCCAAGATCTCATGGCGGGTGGAGCCAAAAACATTCAGTACTTC. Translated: CASSQDLMAGGAKNIQYF.

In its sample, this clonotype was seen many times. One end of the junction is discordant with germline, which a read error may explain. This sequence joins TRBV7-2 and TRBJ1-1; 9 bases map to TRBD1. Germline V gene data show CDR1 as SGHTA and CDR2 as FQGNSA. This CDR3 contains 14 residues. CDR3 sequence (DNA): TGCGCCAGCAGCCCGGACAGGGGGAACACTGAAGCTTTCTTT. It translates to CASSPDRGNTEAFF.

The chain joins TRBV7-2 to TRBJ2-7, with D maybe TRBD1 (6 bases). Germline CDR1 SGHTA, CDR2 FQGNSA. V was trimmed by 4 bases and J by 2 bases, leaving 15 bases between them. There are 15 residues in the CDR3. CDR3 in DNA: TGTGCCAGCAGCTACACAGGGAAGAGGGCCTACGAGCAGTACTTC. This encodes CASSYTGKRAYEQYF.

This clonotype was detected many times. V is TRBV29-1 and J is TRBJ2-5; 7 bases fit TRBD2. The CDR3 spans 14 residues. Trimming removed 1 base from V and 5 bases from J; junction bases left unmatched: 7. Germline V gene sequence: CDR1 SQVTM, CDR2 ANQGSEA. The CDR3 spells CSVEGLAGAETQYF. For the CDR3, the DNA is TGCAGCGTTGAAGGACTAGCTGGAGCGGAGACCCAGTACTTC.

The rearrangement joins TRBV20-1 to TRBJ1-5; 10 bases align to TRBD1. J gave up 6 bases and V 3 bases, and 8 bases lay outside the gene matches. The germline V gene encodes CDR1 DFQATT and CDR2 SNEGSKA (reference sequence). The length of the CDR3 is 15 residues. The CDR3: CSASQTGGGRQPQHF. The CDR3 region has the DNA TGCAGTGCTAGCCAGACAGGGGGCGGCCGTCAGCCCCAGCATTTT.

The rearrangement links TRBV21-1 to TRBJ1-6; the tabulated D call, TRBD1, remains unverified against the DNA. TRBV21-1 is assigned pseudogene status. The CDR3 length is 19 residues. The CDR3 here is CASQEYSKFLGADNSPLHF. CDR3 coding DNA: TGTGCCAGTCAAGAATATTCGAAGTTTTTAGGGGCCGACAATTCGCCCCTCCACTTT.

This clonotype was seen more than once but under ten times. The DNA of the CDR3 is TGTGCCAGCAGCTCCCGACAGGGAGGTCACACTGAAGCTTTCTTT. Amino acid sequence: CASSSRQGGHTEAFF. The genes are TRBV7-6 and TRBJ1-1; 7 bases are shared with TRBD1. J lost 3 bases, V lost 4 bases, and 8 bases had no gene match. The CDR3 length is 15 residues. Germline lookup yields CDR1 SGHVS and CDR2 FNYEAQ. Supplemented by reference TRBV7-6 and TRBJ1-1, the full variable domain reads GAGVSQSPRYKVTKRGQDVALRCDPISGHVSLYWYRQALGQGPEFLTYFNYEAQQDKSGLPNDRFSAERPEGSISTLTIQRTEQRDSAMYRCASSSRQGGHTEAFFGQGTRLTVV.

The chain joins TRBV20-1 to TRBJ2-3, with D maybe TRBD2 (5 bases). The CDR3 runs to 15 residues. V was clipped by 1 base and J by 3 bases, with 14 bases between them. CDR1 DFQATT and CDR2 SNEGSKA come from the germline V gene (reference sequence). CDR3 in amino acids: CSARAGGPGTDTQYF. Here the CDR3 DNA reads TGCAGTGCTAGAGCAGGCGGGCCGGGTACAGATACGCAGTATTTT.

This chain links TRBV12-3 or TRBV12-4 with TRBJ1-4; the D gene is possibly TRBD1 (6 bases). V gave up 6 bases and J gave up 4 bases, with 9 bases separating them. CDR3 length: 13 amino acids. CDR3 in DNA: TGTGCCAGCAGAGACAGGAATAATGAAAAACTGTTTTTT. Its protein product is CASRDRNNEKLFF.

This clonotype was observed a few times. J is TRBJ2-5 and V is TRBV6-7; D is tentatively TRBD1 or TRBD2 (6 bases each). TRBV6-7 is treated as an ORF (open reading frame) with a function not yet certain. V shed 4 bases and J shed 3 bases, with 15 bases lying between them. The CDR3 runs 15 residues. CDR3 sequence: CASSFARGPKETQYF. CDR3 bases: TGTGCCAGCAGTTTCGCCCGGGGGCCCAAAGAGACCCAGTACTTC.

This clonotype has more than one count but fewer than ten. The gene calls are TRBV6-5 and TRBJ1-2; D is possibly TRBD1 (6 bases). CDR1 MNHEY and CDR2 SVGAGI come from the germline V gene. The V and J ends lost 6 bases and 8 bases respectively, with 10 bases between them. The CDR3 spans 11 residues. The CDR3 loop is CASSDRRGYTF. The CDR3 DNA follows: TGTGCCAGCAGCGACAGGCGAGGCTACACCTTC.

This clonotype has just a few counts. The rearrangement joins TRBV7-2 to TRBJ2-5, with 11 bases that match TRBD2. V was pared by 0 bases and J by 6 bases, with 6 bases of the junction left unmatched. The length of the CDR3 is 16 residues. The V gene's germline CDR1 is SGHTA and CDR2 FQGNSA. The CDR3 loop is CASSLAGSGGAKTQYF. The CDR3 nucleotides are TGTGCCAGCAGCTTAGCGGGTAGCGGGGGGGCGAAGACCCAGTACTTC.

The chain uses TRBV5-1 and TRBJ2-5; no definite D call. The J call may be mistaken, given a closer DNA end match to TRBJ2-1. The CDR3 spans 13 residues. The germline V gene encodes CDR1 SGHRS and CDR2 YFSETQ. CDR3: CASSLELSGEQFF. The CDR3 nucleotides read TGCGCCAGCAGCTTGGAGTTATCGGGCGAGCAGTTCTTC.

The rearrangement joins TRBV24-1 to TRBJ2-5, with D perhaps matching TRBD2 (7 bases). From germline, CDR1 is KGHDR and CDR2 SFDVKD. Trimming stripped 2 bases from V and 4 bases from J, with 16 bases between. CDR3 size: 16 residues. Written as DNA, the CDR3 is TGTGCCACCAGTGATTCAGGGGAGGGATGGTTAGAGACCCAGTACTTC. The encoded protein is CATSDSGEGWLETQYF.

In nucleotides, the CDR3 is TGTGCCCGGCGGAACACCATATATTTT. Translating it yields CARRNTIYF. This chain uses TRBV7-6 with TRBJ1-3; D not certain. The CDR3 is 9 residues long. The V end was cut by 11 bases, the J end by 7 bases, with 6 bases between. In germline, CDR1 is SGHVS, CDR2 FNYEAQ. Complete variable domain (other parts from reference TRBV7-6 and TRBJ1-3): GAGVSQSPRYKVTKRGQDVALRCDPISGHVSLYWYRQALGQGPEFLTYFNYEAQQDKSGLPNDRFSAERPEGSISTLTIQRTEQRDSAMYRCARRNTIYFGEGSWLTVV.

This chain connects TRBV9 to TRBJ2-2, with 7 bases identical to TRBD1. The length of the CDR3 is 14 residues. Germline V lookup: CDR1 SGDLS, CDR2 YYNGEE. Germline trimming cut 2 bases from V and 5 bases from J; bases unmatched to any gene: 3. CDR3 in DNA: TGTGCCAGCAGCGTCAGACAGGGAACCGGGGAGCTGTTTTTT. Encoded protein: CASSVRQGTGELFF. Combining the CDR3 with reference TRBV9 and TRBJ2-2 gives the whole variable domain DSGVTQTPKHLITATGQRVTLRCSPRSGDLSVYWYQQSLDQGLQFLIQYYNGEERAKGNILERFSAQQFPDLHSELNLSSLELGDSALYFCASSVRQGTGELFFGEGSRLTVL.

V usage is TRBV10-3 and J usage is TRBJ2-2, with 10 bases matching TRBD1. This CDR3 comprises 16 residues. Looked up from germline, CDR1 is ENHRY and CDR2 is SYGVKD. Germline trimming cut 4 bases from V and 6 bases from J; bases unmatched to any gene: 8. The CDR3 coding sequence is TGTGCCATCAGTGCGAGCCCGGACAGGGGGGCCGGGGAGCTGTTTTTT. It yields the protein CAISASPDRGAGELFF.

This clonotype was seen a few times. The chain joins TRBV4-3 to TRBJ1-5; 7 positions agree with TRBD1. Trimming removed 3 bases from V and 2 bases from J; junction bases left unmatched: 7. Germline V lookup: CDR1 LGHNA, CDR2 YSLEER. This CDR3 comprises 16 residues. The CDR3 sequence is CASSHNRGYRNQPQHF. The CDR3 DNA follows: TGCGCCAGCAGCCACAACAGGGGTTATCGCAATCAGCCCCAGCATTTT.

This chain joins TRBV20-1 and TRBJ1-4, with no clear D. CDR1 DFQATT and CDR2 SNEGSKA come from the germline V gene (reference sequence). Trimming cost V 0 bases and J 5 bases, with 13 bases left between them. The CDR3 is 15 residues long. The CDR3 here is CSARDAGGENEKLFF. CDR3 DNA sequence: TGCAGTGCTAGAGATGCCGGCGGGGAGAATGAAAAACTGTTTTTT.

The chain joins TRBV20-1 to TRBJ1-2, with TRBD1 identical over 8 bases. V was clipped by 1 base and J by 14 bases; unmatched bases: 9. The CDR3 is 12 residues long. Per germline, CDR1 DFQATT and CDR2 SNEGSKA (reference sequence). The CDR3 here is CSARVQTGVHTF. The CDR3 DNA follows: TGCAGTGCTAGAGTACAGACAGGGGTTCATACCTTC.